This is a list of T cell receptor beta chains from one sample in a study of Graves' ophthalmopathy and Graves' hyperthyroidism. A single record per CDR3 protein comes from TCRdb applying MiXCR to the multiplex PCR reads. The sample contains under 800,000 distinct CDR3 sequences, 22% of which appear only once. The sequencing input was peripheral blood. All receptors derive from a woman younger than 30 with stable Graves' hyperthyroidism. Some clones in this sample may be carry-over from other donors' samples. The CDR3 runs from the conserved cysteine through the conserved F or W. D genes are given only for firm matches. The size of a clone is reported for some rows only, either as once, few or many, or as a class for expanded clones.

j_gene	d_gene	abundance	v_gene	CDR3nt	CDR3aa
TRBJ2-2	TRBD1	many	TRBV20-1	TGCAGTGCTCTCAACAGGGGAACCGGGGAGCTGTTTTTT	CSALNRGTGELFF
TRBJ2-2	-	-	TRBV9	TGTGCCAGCAGCGTAACGAGCAACACCGGGGAGCTGTTTTTT	CASSVTSNTGELFF
TRBJ2-6	-	many	TRBV30	TGTGCCTGGAGTGCCGGGACCGGGGCCAACGTCCTGACTTTC	CAWSAGTGANVLTF
TRBJ2-7	TRBD1	-	TRBV7-7	TGTGCTAGCAGCTCGGACAGGCGCAGTACCGAGCAGTACTTC	CASSSDRRSTEQYF
TRBJ1-5	-	many	TRBV12-3/TRBV12-4	TGTGCCAGCAGTCTTAGGGGGCCCCAGCATTTT	CASSLRGPQHF
TRBJ2-7	-	many	TRBV19	TGTGCCAGTAGTATGGGAGTAACCTACGAGCAGTACTTC	CASSMGVTYEQYF
TRBJ1-1	TRBD1	many	TRBV29-1	TGCAGCGTCGGACAGGGGCGGGCTGAAGCTTTCTTT	CSVGQGRAEAFF
TRBJ2-5	TRBD2	many	TRBV4-1	TGCGCCAGCAGCCAAGATCACACTAGCGGGGGGACGTTTGGGACCCAGTACTTC	CASSQDHTSGGTFGTQYF
TRBJ2-7	TRBD2	few	TRBV30	TGTGCCCGACCGGGGGCGGGAGGCTTAGCCGAGCAGTACTTC	CARPGAGGLAEQYF
TRBJ1-2	-	many	TRBV19	TGTGCCAGTAGTCTCCAGTTAAACTATGGCTACACCTTC	CASSLQLNYGYTF
TRBJ1-5	-	many	TRBV2	TGTGCCAGCAGTGAACCCGGGTTGGAGGGTCAGCCCCAGCATTTT	CASSEPGLEGQPQHF
TRBJ2-7	-	many	TRBV6-1	TGTGCCAGCAGTGACTGGTCTTACGAGCAGTACTTC	CASSDWSYEQYF
TRBJ1-3	-	-	TRBV7-8	TGTGCCAGCAGCAGGGGGGGAAGGGCCCCTGGAAACACCATATATTTT	CASSRGGRAPGNTIYF
TRBJ1-2	-	many	TRBV6-1	TGTGCCAGCAGTGAAGTAGGGTATGGCTACACCTTC	CASSEVGYGYTF
TRBJ2-7	TRBD2	few	TRBV28	TGTGCCAGCAGTTTATCACTAGCGGGGGGGTTCTACGAGCAGTACTTC	CASSLSLAGGFYEQYF
TRBJ2-4	-	many	TRBV20-1	TGCAGTGCTAGAGCCCCGGGTGGAGGCAAAAACATTCAGTACTTC	CSARAPGGGKNIQYF
TRBJ2-7	-	many	TRBV20-1	TGCAGTGCTAGAAAGGGTTCGAGCTCCTACGAGCAGTACTTC	CSARKGSSSYEQYF
TRBJ2-3	TRBD1	few	TRBV27	TGTGCCAGCAGAGAGGGGACAGACACAGATACGCAGTATTTT	CASREGTDTDTQYF
TRBJ2-5	TRBD2	many	TRBV7-2	TGCGCCAGCGGGTGGGGGGGGGAAGAGACCCAGTACTTC	CASGWGGEETQYF
TRBJ1-6	TRBD1	many	TRBV12-5	TGTGCTAGTGGTTTGGTACAGGGGGATGGTTCACCCCTCCACTTT	CASGLVQGDGSPLHF
TRBJ1-5	TRBD1	-	TRBV2	TGTGCCAGCAGTCAGGACAGGGGAGTCCTTCAGCCCCAGCATTTT	CASSQDRGVLQPQHF
TRBJ1-5	-	-	TRBV19	TGTGCCAGCTCTCCGGACGGTTCGGGCAATCAGCCCCAGCATTTT	CASSPDGSGNQPQHF
TRBJ2-7	-	-	TRBV27	TGTGCCAGCAGTGGGGTAGCGAGCTCCTACGAGCAGTACTTC	CASSGVASSYEQYF
TRBJ1-1	-	many	TRBV19	TGTGCCAGTAGCCCTGGACACCCTCGAGGAACTGAAGCTTTCTTT	CASSPGHPRGTEAFF
TRBJ1-5	TRBD1	many	TRBV2	TGTGCCAGCGAGGGGCAGGGGGGGGATCGCAATCAGCCCCAGCATTTT	CASEGQGGDRNQPQHF
TRBJ2-7	-	-	TRBV28	TGTGCCAGCAGTTTACGGCGGGACTCCTACGAGCAGTACTTC	CASSLRRDSYEQYF
TRBJ2-5	-	many	TRBV7-2	TGTGCCAGCAGCCAGGGGATTGGGACCCAGTACTTC	CASSQGIGTQYF
TRBJ1-5	-	-	TRBV6-2/TRBV6-3	TGTGCCAGCAGAGTCCTAGGACAGTCAAATCAGCCCCAGCATTTT	CASRVLGQSNQPQHF
TRBJ2-7	TRBD1	many	TRBV6-1	TGTGCCAGCATTGGGCAGGGGGCCTACGAGCAGTACTTC	CASIGQGAYEQYF
TRBJ1-3	-	-	TRBV20-1	TGCAGTGCTAGAGATCCGCAGACCTCTGGAAACACCATATATTTT	CSARDPQTSGNTIYF
TRBJ2-7	-	many	TRBV25-1	TGTGCCAGCAGTGGCAGATCAGGACAGCGAACGTTCTACGAGCAGTACTTC	CASSGRSGQRTFYEQYF
TRBJ2-5	-	-	TRBV12-3/TRBV12-4	TGTGCCAGCCCAAAATCATTCCGAAGACTGAAAGAGACCCAGTACTTC	CASPKSFRRLKETQYF
TRBJ1-2	TRBD1	-	TRBV6-5	TGTGCCAGCAGTTACTTTGGACAGGGCTATGGCTACACCTTC	CASSYFGQGYGYTF
TRBJ2-4	-	-	TRBV12-3/TRBV12-4	TGTGCCAGCAGTCCTCAGGCCAGTAGGGCCAAAAACATTCAGTACTTC	CASSPQASRAKNIQYF
TRBJ1-1	-	-	TRBV6-1	TGTGCCAGCAGTGCGGTCTACGGCACTGAAGCTTTCTTT	CASSAVYGTEAFF